Below are 24 T cell receptor beta chains sequenced from a single sample in a study of T cell repertoires in cytomegalovirus infection. TCRdb redid the calling of the reads with MiXCR, one entry per CDR3 protein. The repertoire includes under 250,000 distinct CDR3 sequences, about 5.9% of them detected once, and around 6.5% sits in the top ten. The sample was PBMCs. These receptors were obtained from a human donor in good health (CMV status not recorded). Some clones in this sample may be carry-over from other donors' samples.

This clonotype appeared a few times. The chain carries TRBV19 and TRBJ2-3, with D uncertain. The germline V gene has CDR1 LNHDA and CDR2 SQIVND (reference sequence). The CDR3 contains 13 residues. V lost 3 bases to trimming and J lost 1 base, with 5 bases between them. The CDR3 loop is CASSIGRTDTQYF. CDR3 nucleotide sequence: TGTGCCAGTAGTATCGGACGCACAGATACGCAGTATTTT.

This clonotype has a count of ten or more. J is TRBJ1-4 and V is TRBV7-2; tentatively, D is TRBD1 (5 bases). The CDR3 is 15 residues long. Per the germline V gene, CDR1 is SGHTA and CDR2 is FQGNSA. Deletions cut 1 base from V and 6 bases from J, with 12 bases between. DNA for the CDR3: TGTGCCAGCAGCTTAGAGGGCAGGGACGATGAAAAACTGTTTTTT. Its translation: CASSLEGRDDEKLFF.

This clonotype was counted ten times or more. The chain has TRBV7-9 and TRBJ1-6; 8 positions agree with TRBD1. Germline V gene data show CDR1 as SEHNR and CDR2 as FQNEAQ (reference sequence). The CDR3 loop spans 17 amino acids. The ends lost 5 bases at V and 3 bases at J; junction bases unmatched: 9. The CDR3 DNA follows: TGTGCCAGCAGCGTCGGACAGGGTCGGGTCTATAATTCACCCCTCCACTTT. It specifies CASSVGQGRVYNSPLHF.

DNA for the CDR3: TGCAGTGCTTCGGGCCTTCAGCCCCAGCATTTT. Translation: CSASGLQPQHF. V and J are TRBV20-1 and TRBJ1-5; D is unresolved. With 5 bases removed from V and 6 bases from J, the gap between germline ends came to 8 bases. This CDR3 has 11 amino acids. Per the germline V gene, CDR1 is DFQATT and CDR2 is SNEGSKA (reference sequence).

The sample holds a few counts of this clonotype. This chain uses TRBV29-1 with TRBJ1-1, with D possibly being TRBD1 (5 bases). The CDR3 consists of 14 residues. Germline loops: CDR1 SQVTM, CDR2 ANQGSEA. With 7 bases removed from V and 7 bases from J, the gap between germline ends came to 22 bases. In DNA, the CDR3 is TGCAGCGGCGCACCGGGACGAGAAAAAAATGAAGCTTTCTTT. Amino acid sequence: CSGAPGREKNEAFF.

This clonotype was detected ten times or more. The chain combines TRBV7-2 with TRBJ2-1; weak D call: TRBD2 (7 bases). The V and J ends lost 4 bases and 7 bases respectively, with 17 bases between them. This CDR3 comprises 15 residues. Germline CDR1 and CDR2: SGHTA and FQGNSA. The CDR3 sequence is CASSSPRGGVNEQFF. CDR3 coding DNA: TGTGCCAGCAGCTCCCCACGAGGGGGGGTGAATGAGCAGTTCTTC. The entire variable domain, with the rest obtained from reference TRBV7-2 and TRBJ2-1, is as follows: GAGVSQSPSNKVTEKGKDVELRCDPISGHTALYWYRQSLGQGLEFLIYFQGNSAPDKSGLPSDRFSAERTGGSVSTLTIQRTQQEDSAVYLCASSSPRGGVNEQFFGPGTRLTVL.

At least ten counts were recorded for this clonotype. CDR3 in DNA: TGTGCCAGCAGTCCTCCTGAGGGTGGCCGGGGTGAGACCCAGTACTTC. Its protein product is CASSPPEGGRGETQYF. V and J are TRBV28 and TRBJ2-5, with TRBD2 as a possible D gene (5 bases). V shed 5 bases and J shed 5 bases, with 21 bases lying between them. CDR3 length: 16 residues. In germline, CDR1 is MDHEN, CDR2 SYDVKM.

The table lists this clonotype with a few counts. The gene calls are TRBV11-3 and TRBJ2-2; D tentatively fits TRBD1 or TRBD2 (5 bases each). Trimming removed 2 bases at V and 4 bases at J, with 8 bases between. This CDR3 is 14 amino acids long. Germline CDR1 SGHNT, CDR2 YENEEA. The CDR3 region has the DNA TGTGCCAGCAGCTTAACCGGGGCCACCGGGGAGCTGTTTTTT. The encoded protein is CASSLTGATGELFF.

This clonotype has ten or more counts. V is TRBV28 and J is TRBJ2-7; 9 nucleotides agree with TRBD1. The CDR3 is made up of 15 amino acids. After removal of 8 bases from V and 0 bases from J, the junction contained 8 bases not matched to a gene. Germline CDR1 reads MDHEN; CDR2 reads SYDVKM. In DNA form, the CDR3 reads TGTGCCAGCTGGACAGGGGCGGTGGGCTCCTACGAGCAGTACTTC. Its protein is CASWTGAVGSYEQYF.

There are many counts of this clonotype. J is TRBJ2-2 and V is TRBV6-5, with no clear D. Trimming removed 0 bases from V and 3 bases from J, with 14 bases in between. The CDR3 is made up of 17 amino acids. Germline V lookup: CDR1 MNHEY, CDR2 SVGAGI. CDR3 protein: CASSYSLRSPYTGELFF. The CDR3 nucleotides read TGTGCCAGCAGTTACTCATTGAGGTCCCCATACACCGGGGAGCTGTTTTTT.

This clonotype was seen at least ten times. This chain joins TRBV9 and TRBJ2-1; TRBD2 agrees at 14 bases. There are 20 residues in the CDR3. V shed 2 bases and J 8 bases; nucleotides not matched to a gene: 18. Germline loops: CDR1 SGDLS, CDR2 YYNGEE. The CDR3, as DNA: TGTGCCAGCAGCGTCCACGCCGGGACCGGGACTAGCGGGGGTGTCGATGAGCAGTTCTTC. Amino acids: CASSVHAGTGTSGGVDEQFF.

This clonotype came up many times. At one boundary the junction diverges from the germline segment, which might be a read error. J is TRBJ1-6 and V is TRBV7-7; TRBD1 is a possible D gene (6 bases). The CDR3 loop spans 14 amino acids. CDR1 SSHAT and CDR2 FNYEAQ come from the germline V gene (reference sequence). As DNA, the CDR3 is TGTGCTAGCAGCGAACAGGGCTGGAATTCACCCCTCCACTTT. It encodes CASSEQGWNSPLHF.

The sample holds many counts of this clonotype. This rearrangement joins TRBV9 to TRBJ1-1; TRBD1 matches 7 bases. Germline CDR1 is SGDLS and CDR2 is YYNGEE. V was pared by 4 bases and J by 5 bases, with 5 bases of the junction left unmatched. This CDR3 has 13 residues. CDR3 DNA: TGTGCCAGCAGCACCGGGACAGCTACTGAAGCTTTCTTT. Residues: CASSTGTATEAFF.

The chain couples TRBV18 to TRBJ2-3, with TRBD2 identical over 14 bases. V dropped 4 bases and J dropped 2; count of bases not matched to a gene: 5. Germline V gives CDR1 KGHSH, CDR2 LQKENI. CDR3 length: 17 residues. The DNA for the CDR3 is TGTGCCAGCTCACGGACTAGCGGGGGGTCCCACACAGATACGCAGTATTTT. This sequence encodes CASSRTSGGSHTDTQYF.

At least ten counts were recorded for this clonotype. The chain employs TRBV6-2 or TRBV6-3 and TRBJ2-7; D is perhaps TRBD2 (7 bases). Germline V gene lookup returns CDR1 MNHEY and CDR2 SVGEGT. The CDR3 runs 12 residues. V was cut by 6 bases and J by 8 bases, with 14 bases left in between. The CDR3 DNA follows: TGTGCCAGCAGACTCGGGGGGCCGCAGCAGTACTTC. Protein: CASRLGGPQQYF.

V usage is TRBV6-6 and J usage is TRBJ2-5; the D gene is possibly TRBD2 (5 bases). This CDR3 is 17 amino acids long. Germline V gene data show CDR1 as MNHNY and CDR2 as SVGAGI (reference sequence). V lost 5 bases to trimming and J lost 1 base, with 20 bases between them. In nucleotides, the CDR3 is TGTGCCAGCAGTGGTAGAGTCGTCGGGGATCCCCAAGAGACCCAGTACTTC. It yields the protein CASSGRVVGDPQETQYF.

Remarks on this clonotype: A read error is possible here, since a much larger clone lies one base away. The chain recombines TRBV12-5 with TRBJ2-7; D is perhaps TRBD2 (6 bases). CDR3 size: 18 residues. V lost 7 bases to trimming and J lost 2 bases, with 27 bases between them. CDR1 and CDR2 (germline): LGHNT, FRNRAP. The CDR3 is CASAYEGSGGFWAYEQYF. CDR3 sequence (DNA): TGTGCTAGTGCTTACGAGGGGTCCGGAGGGTTTTGGGCCTACGAGCAGTACTTC.

This clonotype was observed many times. The chain links TRBV7-9 to TRBJ1-5; 9 nucleotides match TRBD1. CDR1 and CDR2 from the germline V gene are SEHNR and FQNEAQ (reference sequence). The CDR3 is 16 residues long. Trimming at V came to 5 bases and at J to 6 bases, leaving 11 bases not matched to a gene. The CDR3 DNA is TGTGCCAGCAGCGCTTGGACAGGGGATATTTCTCAGCCCCAGCATTTT. It encodes CASSAWTGDISQPQHF.

Concerning this clonotype itself: A single base separates this from a much larger clone, so it may be a read error. The genes are TRBV28 and TRBJ2-1; D not certain. The germline CDR1 and CDR2 sequences are MDHEN and SYDVKM. CDR3 length equals 13 residues. In DNA, the CDR3 is TGTGCCAGCAGTAACTCGACATTCCCAGAGCGGTTCTTC. Its translation is CASSNSTFPERFF.

The genes are TRBV20-1 and TRBJ1-3; weak D call: TRBD1 (5 bases). Germline values: CDR1 DFQATT, CDR2 SNEGSKA (reference sequence). V lost 5 bases to trimming and J lost 7 bases, with 12 bases between them. This CDR3 has 12 amino acids. CDR3 in amino acids: CSAPLGGNTIYF. The CDR3 DNA follows: TGCAGTGCTCCCCTGGGGGGGAACACCATATATTTT.

This clonotype has ten or more counts. The gene calls are TRBV5-6 and TRBJ2-1; D is possibly TRBD1 or TRBD2 (7 bases each). The CDR3 covers 14 residues. The germline V gene has CDR1 SGHDT and CDR2 YYEEEE. V lost 4 bases to trimming and J lost 8 bases, with 16 bases between them. The CDR3 protein is CASSPGGALDEQFF. CDR3 DNA sequence: TGTGCCAGCAGCCCAGGGGGGGCCCTGGATGAGCAGTTCTTC.

This clonotype showed up just a few times. The chain employs TRBV18 and TRBJ1-1; D is ambiguous. CDR3 length: 13 amino acids. V lost 4 bases and J 2 bases, leaving 8 bases between the germline ends. The germline V gene has CDR1 KGHSH and CDR2 LQKENI. The CDR3 nucleotides are TGTGCCAGCTCACTACGGATTAACACTGAAGCTTTCTTT. The encoded protein is CASSLRINTEAFF.

This clonotype was counted at least ten times. V usage is TRBV11-2 and J usage is TRBJ2-1, with 7 bases aligning to TRBD1. The CDR3 has 18 amino acids. Germline CDR1 is SGHAT and CDR2 is FQNNGV. V lost 2 bases to trimming and J lost 5 bases; unmatched junction nucleotides: 15. CDR3 region: CASSLRRDRDRPNNEQFF. CDR3 coding DNA: TGTGCCAGCAGCTTACGACGGGACCGGGACAGACCGAACAATGAGCAGTTCTTC.

The chain has TRBV2 and TRBJ1-1; 8 bases are shared with TRBD1. Germline CDR1 SNHLY, CDR2 FYNNEI. J was trimmed by 8 bases and V by 6 bases; bases with no gene match: 2. CDR3 length: 11 residues. CDR3 amino acids: CASRRTGEAFF. CDR3 in DNA: TGTGCCAGCAGGAGGACAGGGGAAGCTTTCTTT. The full variable domain, rest sourced from reference TRBV2 and TRBJ1-1, is EPEVTQTPSHQVTQMGQEVILRCVPISNHLYFYWYRQILGQKVEFLVSFYNNEISEKSEIFDDQFSVERPDGSNFTLKIRSTKLEDSAMYFCASRRTGEAFFGQGTRLTVV.